Below, one T cell receptor (beta chain) is given with its context. V was trimmed by 2 bases and J by 2 bases, leaving 9 bases between them. The CDR3 consists of 14 residues. The germline gives CDR1 MNHEY, CDR2 SVGAGI. This entry is derived from a study of radiotherapy plus CTLA-4 blockade in lung cancer. Libraries were prepared by immunoSEQ multiplex PCR; TCRdb keeps only in-frame clonotypes and omits some of them. The sample holds about 87,000 clones, 85% to 90% seen once. The sample here was peripheral blood, taken from a patient treated with radiotherapy plus ipilimumab. The source is a human donor with non-small cell lung cancer that progressed on radiotherapy plus ipilimumab. The chain uses TRBV6-5 and TRBJ2-5; tentative D call: TRBD2 (6 bases). Here the CDR3 reads CASSYVAGQETQYF. The CDR3 nucleotides are TGTGCCAGCAGTTACGTTGCGGGGCAAGAGACCCAGTACTTC.